A selection of T cell receptor beta chains follows, all from one sample in a study of T cell changes during pregnancy in multiple sclerosis. TCRdb keeps only in-frame clones here, not all; method: immunoSEQ multiplex PCR. Among 15,000 to 20,000 clones, 70% to 90% were seen once, and the ten largest hold approximately 1.3%. The sequencing used CD4+ T cells from peripheral blood mononuclear cells, collected in the first trimester of pregnancy. These TCRs come from a female donor in good health, enrolled as a control in a pregnancy study. The CDR3 runs from the conserved cysteine through the conserved F or W. The D gene is left open where the match is weak. Some rows mark clone size as missing; the rest say once, few, many or name a class of expanded clone.

>-|TRBV6-5|TRBJ1-1|-
CARREGYPEAFF
TGTGCCAGGCGGGAGGGTTACCCTGAAGCTTTCTTT
>-|TRBV5-6|TRBJ1-2|TRBD1
CASSYPGTGNYGYTF
TGTGCCAGCAGTTACCCCGGGACAGGAAACTATGGCTACACCTTC
>-|TRBV13|TRBJ2-4|-
CASSEPGGAAKNIQYF
TGTGCCAGCAGCGAGCCTGGGGGGGCAGCCAAAAACATTCAGTACTTC
>-|TRBV4-1|TRBJ1-5|TRBD1
CASSGQVLGNQPQHF
TGCGCCAGCAGCGGACAGGTGCTGGGCAATCAGCCCCAGCATTTT
>-|TRBV7-8|TRBJ1-1|-
CASSSGLFEAFF
TGTGCCAGCAGCTCCGGACTGTTTGAAGCTTTCTTT
>-|TRBV4-1|TRBJ2-5|TRBD2
CASSQGESGARFQETQYF
TGCGCCAGCAGCCAAGGCGAAAGCGGGGCCCGCTTCCAAGAGACCCAGTACTTC
>-|TRBV7-2|TRBJ2-7|-
CASSLQTIYEQYF
TGTGCCAGCAGCTTACAGACAATCTACGAGCAGTACTTC
>once|TRBV19|TRBJ1-2|-
CASSIGGSGYTF
TGTGCCAGTAGTATAGGGGGCTCTGGCTACACCTTC
>-|TRBV19|TRBJ1-1|TRBD1
CASKPGTGLNTEAFF
TGTGCCAGTAAACCCGGGACAGGTCTGAACACTGAAGCTTTCTTT
>-|TRBV29-1|TRBJ1-2|-
CSVPFRQDGYTF
TGCAGCGTCCCTTTTAGGCAGGATGGCTACACCTTC
>few|TRBV11-3|TRBJ1-1|-
CASSSREGVEAFF
TGTGCCAGCAGCTCCAGGGAGGGGGTCGAAGCTTTCTTT
>-|TRBV2|TRBJ2-5|-
CASKEGGRQGETQYF
TGTGCCAGCAAGGAGGGGGGGCGGCAGGGAGAGACCCAGTACTTC
>few|TRBV6-5|TRBJ1-2|TRBD1
CASSVDREYYGYTF
TGTGCCAGCAGTGTGGACAGGGAATACTACGGCTACACCTTC
>-|TRBV6-1|TRBJ2-3|-
CASSELTASPGRDTQYF
TGTGCCAGCAGTGAACTGACAGCAAGTCCCGGCAGAGATACGCAGTATTTT
>-|TRBV2|TRBJ1-2|-
CASTSASRGRGYTF
TGTGCCAGCACCAGTGCATCCCGGGGAAGGGGCTACACCTTC
>-|TRBV2|TRBJ1-2|-
CASSEVGGASGYGYTF
TGTGCCAGCAGTGAAGTCGGGGGAGCTAGTGGCTATGGCTACACCTTC
>-|TRBV2|TRBJ2-7|-
CASSEASALYEQYF
TGTGCCAGCAGTGAGGCTAGCGCCCTCTACGAGCAGTACTTC
>-|TRBV11-3|TRBJ1-1|-
CASSLERVNTEAFF
TGTGCCAGCAGCTTAGAGAGGGTGAACACTGAAGCTTTCTTT
>-|TRBV19|TRBJ2-7|TRBD2
CASSDPGLGSRSYEQYF
TGTGCCAGTAGTGACCCGGGACTAGGGAGCAGGTCCTACGAGCAGTACTTC
>-|TRBV5-1|TRBJ2-1|TRBD1
CASSLAGQGAKNYNEQFF
TGCGCCAGCAGCTTGGCGGGGCAGGGGGCGAAAAATTACAATGAGCAGTTCTTC
>-|TRBV6-1|TRBJ1-2|-
CASSEPGMDYGYTF
TGTGCCAGCAGTGAACCAGGGATGGACTATGGCTACACCTTC
>-|TRBV18|TRBJ1-5|-
CASSPKVGAGQPQHF
TGTGCCAGCTCCCCCAAGGTAGGCGCAGGTCAGCCCCAGCATTTT
>-|TRBV29-1|TRBJ2-1|TRBD2
CSAEGGLAASYNEQFF
TGCAGCGCTGAGGGGGGACTAGCGGCTTCCTACAATGAGCAGTTCTTC
>-|TRBV30|TRBJ2-7|-
CAWGLASHEQYF
TGTGCCTGGGGTCTGGCTAGCCACGAGCAGTACTTC
>few|TRBV7-2|TRBJ2-5|TRBD2
CASSLGGSGMPQYF
TGTGCCAGCAGCTTAGGAGGTAGCGGGATGCCCCAGTACTTC
>-|TRBV5-5|TRBJ2-1|TRBD2
CASSLLAGRLNEQFF
TGTGCCAGCAGCTTGCTAGCGGGGAGACTCAATGAGCAGTTCTTC
>-|TRBV2|TRBJ1-5|TRBD1
CASNLRGQGYQPQHF
TGTGCCAGCAACCTAAGGGGGCAGGGGTATCAGCCCCAGCATTTT
>once|TRBV27|TRBJ2-5|TRBD1
CASSQGTGGETQYF
TGTGCCAGCAGTCAGGGGACAGGGGGGGAGACCCAGTACTTC
>-|TRBV5-8|TRBJ2-1|TRBD2
CASSLGLAGGRNEQFF
TGTGCCAGCAGCTTGGGACTAGCGGGGGGTCGGAATGAGCAGTTCTTC
>-|TRBV4-1|TRBJ2-3|-
CASSLYGGSSTDTQYF
TGCGCCAGCAGTCTTTATGGCGGCTCAAGCACAGATACGCAGTATTTT
>-|TRBV7-9|TRBJ1-3|-
CASRAGPGGNTIYF
TGTGCCAGCAGAGCGGGACCAGGGGGAAACACCATATATTTT
>-|TRBV5-1|TRBJ2-1|-
CASSLRPGEQFF
TGCGCCAGCAGCTTGAGGCCGGGGGAGCAGTTCTTC
>-|TRBV6-1|TRBJ1-2|-
CASSADGRYGYTF
TGTGCCAGCAGTGCCGATGGGAGGTATGGCTACACCTTC
>-|TRBV30|TRBJ2-7|TRBD1
CASWGQGSYEQYF
TGTGCCTCTTGGGGACAGGGGAGCTACGAGCAGTACTTC
>-|TRBV13|TRBJ2-5|-
CASSVAGIQGETQYF
TGTGCCAGCAGCGTTGCCGGCATCCAGGGCGAGACCCAGTACTTC
>-|TRBV6-1|TRBJ2-1|TRBD2
CASSEGLGVEQFF
TGTGCCAGCAGCGAGGGACTAGGGGTTGAGCAGTTCTTC
>few|TRBV5-4|TRBJ2-5|TRBD2
CASSLDRGGPHFQETQYF
TGTGCCAGCAGCTTGGATCGGGGGGGCCCCCACTTCCAAGAGACCCAGTACTTC
>-|TRBV5-1|TRBJ1-2|-
CASSLDINYGYTF
TGCGCCAGCAGCTTGGACATTAACTATGGCTACACCTTC
>once|TRBV28|TRBJ2-4|-
CASKAEENIQYF
TGTGCCAGCAAAGCAGAGGAAAACATTCAGTACTTC
>-|TRBV5-1|TRBJ2-7|-
CASSARESLGYEQYF
TGCGCCAGCAGCGCCCGAGAGTCCCTAGGCTACGAGCAGTACTTC